The rows below give T cell receptor beta chains drawn from one sample of a study of T cells in tumors after PD-1 blockade. Here immunoSEQ multiplex PCR was the method, and the copy in TCRdb shows in-frame clones only, minus some. The sample consists of some 13,000 clones, around two thirds of them appearing once. Sequenced material: tumor tissue, taken after anti-PD-1 treatment. These receptors were collected from a human donor with cutaneous squamous cell carcinoma. Both conserved end residues are part of each CDR3.

>TRBJ2-3|TRBV9
CASSVGVGEIGTDTQYF
>TRBJ2-3|TRBV12-3/TRBV12-4
CASSFADTQYF
>TRBJ1-1|TRBV3-1/TRBV3-2
CASSRPYRGDTEAFF
>TRBJ2-7|TRBV18
CASSLGLAGDHQQYF
>TRBJ1-3|TRBV3-1/TRBV3-2
CASSQSSGSSGNTIYF
>TRBJ2-1|TRBV5-4
CASSFAYNEQFF
>TRBJ2-5|TRBV4-2
CASSQTSGGLKTQYF
>TRBJ2-5|TRBV7-9
CASSPLGTGGETQYF
>TRBJ2-2|TRBV6-5
CASSYYRSENTGELFF
>TRBJ2-5|TRBV6-5
CASSRGLAGGETQYF
>TRBJ2-7|TRBV6-5
CASSEYALYEQYF
>TRBJ2-1|TRBV18
CASSPIPPANNEQFF
>TRBJ1-2|TRBV6-2/TRBV6-3
CASSYPYGYTF
>TRBJ2-3|TRBV7-2
CASSLEGRGDTQYF
>TRBJ2-7|TRBV7-2
CASSWSPYEQYF
>TRBJ1-6|TRBV7-3
CASSRTVNSPLHF
>TRBJ2-2|TRBV15
CATSRDRAGELFF
>TRBJ2-5|TRBV18
CASSSTRVETQYF
>TRBJ2-2|TRBV5-1
CASSLTGRNTGELFF
>TRBJ2-3|TRBV28
CASSSGISTDTQYF
>TRBJ2-1|TRBV10-3
CAISVHLRSEQFF
>TRBJ1-4|TRBV7-8
CASSPDRINEKLFF
>TRBJ2-2|TRBV5-6
CASSWGGGGTGELFF
>TRBJ2-7|TRBV27
CASSSADPSAEQYF
>TRBJ2-5|TRBV7-2
CASSLAGTTKETQYF
>TRBJ2-7|TRBV6-5
CATRRDSTYEQYF
>TRBJ2-1|TRBV18
CASSPDSYNEQFF
>TRBJ2-3|TRBV28
CASSLLRLTGTDTQYF
>TRBJ2-3|TRBV5-1
CASSLSTSGRRGTDTQYF
>TRBJ1-1|TRBV7-8
CASSLNRGIAFF
>TRBJ2-1|TRBV28
CASSKLTSGRGYNEQFF
>TRBJ2-5|TRBV9
CASSVGQKYQETQYF
>TRBJ2-3|TRBV7-8
CASSPDPRKIYTQYF
>TRBJ2-5|TRBV5-1
CASGQGAGETQYF
>TRBJ2-7|TRBV5-1
CASSQGGRYEQYF
>TRBJ1-6|TRBV7-8
CASSPGTVGRDSPLHF
>TRBJ2-1|TRBV19
CASKKQTGSYNEQFF
>TRBJ2-7|TRBV5-1
CASHRDSPYEQYF
>TRBJ1-2|TRBV2
CASSPSGTDYGYTF
>TRBJ1-1|TRBV6-5
CASSYSGGRGATEAFF
>TRBJ2-4|TRBV7-2
CASSPAVGALNSIQYF
>TRBJ2-3|TRBV13
CASSPLLGGGGATDTQYF
>TRBJ2-5|TRBV5-1
CASSLGNEETQYF
>TRBJ1-4|TRBV9
CASSGRQGATEKLFF
>TRBJ2-7|TRBV9
CASSVAAQGDSRYEQYF